The 13 T cell receptor beta chains in this list originate from one sample, sequenced in a study of blood T cell repertoires in COVID-19. Data came from immunoSEQ multiplex PCR; TCRdb stores just in-frame clones and leaves some out. The table lists tens of thousands of clones, 88% of them singletons, with 7.9% in the top ten. Sequenced sample: peripheral blood. The receptors here all came from a man aged 55 to 69 with COVID-19, enrolled during active disease.

This rearrangement joins TRBV10-1 to TRBJ2-1; D is unresolved. Germline CDR1 WNHNN, CDR2 SYGVQD (reference sequence). V gave up 0 bases and J gave up 9 bases, with 12 bases separating them. The CDR3 has 14 residues. Written as DNA, the CDR3 is TGCGCCAGCAGTGAGTCCGCCGGGTTCAGTGAGCAGTTCTTC. Translation gives CASSESAGFSEQFF.

This clone showed up just once. The genes are TRBV29-1 and TRBJ1-3, with a tentative D call TRBD1 (5 bases). V shed 4 bases and J shed 0 bases, with 10 bases lying between them. Germline values: CDR1 SQVTM, CDR2 ANQGSEA. The CDR3 is made up of 14 amino acids. The CDR3: CSVGDSSSGNTIYF. The CDR3 nucleotides are TGCAGCGTTGGGGACTCCAGCTCTGGAAACACCATATATTTT. Variable domain in full (rest from reference TRBV29-1 and TRBJ1-3): SAVISQKPSRDICQRGTSLTIQCQVDSQVTMMFWYRQQPGQSLTLIATANQGSEATYESGFVIDKFPISRPNLTFSTLTVSNMSPEDSSIYLCSVGDSSSGNTIYFGEGSWLTVV.

V is TRBV28 and J is TRBJ1-2; D possibly corresponds to TRBD1 (5 bases). There are 12 residues in the CDR3. The germline V and J ends were trimmed by 6 bases and 4 bases, with 9 bases remaining between them. CDR1 is MDHEN, CDR2 SYDVKM, per germline. The CDR3 sequence is CASRLQGYGYTF. The CDR3 DNA reads TGTGCCAGCAGGTTGCAGGGCTATGGCTACACCTTC.

This chain uses TRBV9 with TRBJ1-5, with TRBD1 identical over 11 bases. Germline V CDR1 and CDR2: SGDLS, YYNGEE. With V trimmed by 0 bases and J by 5 bases, 1 base remained unmatched. This CDR3 region has 15 residues. The CDR3 DNA follows: TGTGCCAGCAGCGTAGAGGGACAGGGGGATCAGCCCCAGCATTTT. Amino acids: CASSVEGQGDQPQHF.

This sequence joins TRBV28 and TRBJ1-4; 8 nucleotides match TRBD1. The CDR3 length is 15 residues. CDR1 MDHEN and CDR2 SYDVKM come from the germline V gene. Germline trimming cut 3 bases from V and 6 bases from J; bases unmatched to any gene: 6. This CDR3 reads CASSLRQGIDEKLFF. The CDR3 bases are TGTGCCAGCAGTTTGAGACAGGGGATAGATGAAAAACTGTTTTTT.

For this clone: This is likely a read error, given that the CDR3 carries no conserved phenylalanine or tryptophan at its end. The limits of the CDR3 on the DNA are not certain, so only TCRdb's listed CDR3 is given. The chain recombines TRBV21-1 with TRBJ1-6; the table's TRBD1 call for D was not verified on the DNA. TRBV21-1 is described as a pseudogene. The CDR3 contains 11 residues when both ends are counted. CDR3 residues: CASSTNRVGDG.

The chain joins TRBV6-1 to TRBJ2-3; TRBD1 aligns across 9 bases. The ends lost 4 bases at V and 6 bases at J; junction bases unmatched: 14. This CDR3 has 17 amino acids. The germline V gene has CDR1 MNHNS and CDR2 SASEGT. CDR3 DNA: TGTGCCAGCAGTGGGACAGGGGTTACGGCGGACTGGGATACGCAGTATTTT. This translates into CASSGTGVTADWDTQYF.

Points on this clone: This CDR3 is also generated by other DNA sequences in the sample. The genes are TRBV7-2 and TRBJ1-2; 8 bases line up with TRBD1. The CDR3 consists of 13 residues. Germline trimming cut 3 bases from V and 7 bases from J; bases unmatched to any gene: 4. The germline V gene encodes CDR1 SGHTA and CDR2 FQGNSA. CDR3 nucleotide sequence: TGTGCCAGCAGCTTCGACAGGGGAGGTGGCTACACCTTC. Translated, it gives CASSFDRGGGYTF. The entire variable domain, with the rest obtained from reference TRBV7-2 and TRBJ1-2, is as follows: GAGVSQSPSNKVTEKGKDVELRCDPISGHTALYWYRQSLGQGLEFLIYFQGNSAPDKSGLPSDRFSAERTGGSVSTLTIQRTQQEDSAVYLCASSFDRGGGYTFGSGTRLTVV.

The chain uses TRBV7-6 and TRBJ2-1, with D hard to call. CDR3 length equals 11 residues. The germline CDR1 and CDR2 sequences are SGHVS and FNYEAQ. V dropped 2 bases and J dropped 9 bases, with 5 bases sitting between them. The CDR3 bases are TGTGCCAGCAGCTTACTGTCTGAGCAGTTCTTC. Encoded protein: CASSLLSEQFF.

The chain is built from TRBV5-1 and TRBJ2-5; maybe TRBD1 (5 bases). In germline, CDR1 is SGHRS, CDR2 YFSETQ. V lost 2 bases to trimming and J lost 4 bases, with 15 bases between them. This CDR3 spans 15 amino acids. For the CDR3, the DNA is TGCGCCAGCAGCTTAAGACGGACAAGGGGAGAGACCCAGTACTTC. Residues: CASSLRRTRGETQYF. Combining the CDR3 with reference TRBV5-1 and TRBJ2-5 gives the whole variable domain KAGVTQTPRYLIKTRGQQVTLSCSPISGHRSVSWYQQTPGQGLQFLFEYFSETQRNKGNFPGRFSGRQFSNSRSEMNVSTLELGDSALYLCASSLRRTRGETQYFGPGTRLLVL.

The chain employs TRBV7-3 and TRBJ2-1; a weak D match, TRBD2 (6 bases). Looked up from germline, CDR1 is SGHTA and CDR2 is FQGTGA. V shed 5 bases and J shed 9 bases, with 11 bases lying between them. The CDR3 consists of 12 residues. The CDR3 DNA reads as TGTGCCAGCAGCCCAAGTAGCGGTGAGCAGTTCTTC. It translates to CASSPSSGEQFF.

The chain links TRBV7-6 to TRBJ2-7; TRBD2 agrees at 14 bases. CDR1 is SGHVS, CDR2 FNYEAQ, per germline. V lost 4 bases to trimming and J lost 4 bases; unmatched junction nucleotides: 15. The CDR3 contains 19 residues. This CDR3 is CASSSTTGTSGSSVYEQYF. The CDR3 nucleotides are TGTGCCAGCAGCTCAACAACCGGGACTAGCGGGAGTTCGGTTTACGAGCAGTACTTC.

The chain joins TRBV6-5 to TRBJ1-5, with TRBD1 identical over 8 bases. V shed 7 bases and J 4 bases; nucleotides not matched to a gene: 6. The CDR3 length is 14 residues. The germline gives CDR1 MNHEY, CDR2 SVGAGI. CDR3 sequence reads: CASITGQGNQPQHF. For the CDR3, the DNA is TGTGCCAGCATCACAGGACAGGGTAATCAGCCCCAGCATTTT.